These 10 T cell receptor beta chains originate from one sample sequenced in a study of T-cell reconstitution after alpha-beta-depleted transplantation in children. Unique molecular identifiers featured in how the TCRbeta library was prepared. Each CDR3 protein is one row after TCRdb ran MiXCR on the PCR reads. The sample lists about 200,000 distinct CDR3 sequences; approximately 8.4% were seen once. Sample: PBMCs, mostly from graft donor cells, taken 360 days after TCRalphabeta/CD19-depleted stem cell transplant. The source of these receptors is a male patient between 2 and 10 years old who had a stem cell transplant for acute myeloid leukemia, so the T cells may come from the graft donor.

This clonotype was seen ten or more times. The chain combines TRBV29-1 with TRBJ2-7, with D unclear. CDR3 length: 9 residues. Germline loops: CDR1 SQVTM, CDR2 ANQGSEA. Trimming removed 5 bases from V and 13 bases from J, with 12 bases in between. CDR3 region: CSVHSISYF. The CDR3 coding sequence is TGCAGCGTTCACTCAATTTCATACTTC.

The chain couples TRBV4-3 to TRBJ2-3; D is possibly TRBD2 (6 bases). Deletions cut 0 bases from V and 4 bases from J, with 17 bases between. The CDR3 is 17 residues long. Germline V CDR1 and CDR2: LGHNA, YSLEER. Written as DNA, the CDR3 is TGCGCCAGCAGCCAAGATCTTCTAGGTGGGACTGCAGATACGCAGTATTTT. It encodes CASSQDLLGGTADTQYF.

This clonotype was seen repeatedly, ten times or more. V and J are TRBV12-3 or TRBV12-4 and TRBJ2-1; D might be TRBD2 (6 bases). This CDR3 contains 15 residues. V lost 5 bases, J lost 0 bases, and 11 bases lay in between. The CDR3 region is CASSGGSRSYNEQFF. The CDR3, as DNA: TGTGCCAGCAGTGGGGGGAGCCGCTCCTACAATGAGCAGTTCTTC.

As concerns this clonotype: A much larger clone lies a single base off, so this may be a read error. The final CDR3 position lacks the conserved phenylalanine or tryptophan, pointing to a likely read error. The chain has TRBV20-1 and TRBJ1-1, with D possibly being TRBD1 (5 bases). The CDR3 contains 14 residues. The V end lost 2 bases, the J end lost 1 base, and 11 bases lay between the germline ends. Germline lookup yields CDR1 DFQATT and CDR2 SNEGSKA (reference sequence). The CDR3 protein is CSARSGPPNTEAFL. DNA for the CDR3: TGCAGTGCTAGATCGGGACCGCCGAACACTGAAGCTTTCTTA.

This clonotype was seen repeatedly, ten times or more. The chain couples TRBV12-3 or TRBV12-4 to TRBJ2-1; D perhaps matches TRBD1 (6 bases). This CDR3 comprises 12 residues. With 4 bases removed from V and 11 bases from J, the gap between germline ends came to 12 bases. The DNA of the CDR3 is TGTGCCAGCAGTTGGCGAGGGGGACAGCAGTTCTTC. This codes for CASSWRGGQQFF.

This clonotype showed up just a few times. The CDR3 sequence: CASSFPRSDKQETQYF. CDR3 DNA sequence: TGTGCCAGCAGTTTTCCCCGATCCGACAAGCAAGAGACCCAGTACTTC. V usage is TRBV6-5 and J usage is TRBJ2-5, with unresolved D. Germline assignment: CDR1 MNHEY and CDR2 SVGAGI. CDR3 length equals 16 residues. V was cut by 4 bases and J by 2 bases, with 17 bases left in between.

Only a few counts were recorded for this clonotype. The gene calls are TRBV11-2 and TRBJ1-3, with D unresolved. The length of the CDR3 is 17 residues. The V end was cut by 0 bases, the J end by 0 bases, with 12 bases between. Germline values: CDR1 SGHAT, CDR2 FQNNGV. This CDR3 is CASSLEAVASSGNTIYF. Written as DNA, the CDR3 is TGTGCCAGCAGCTTAGAGGCCGTGGCTAGCTCTGGAAACACCATATATTTT.

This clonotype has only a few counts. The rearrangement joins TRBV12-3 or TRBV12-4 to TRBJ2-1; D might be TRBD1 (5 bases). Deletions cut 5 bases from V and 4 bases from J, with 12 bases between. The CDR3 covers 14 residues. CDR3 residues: CASSTGHYYNEQFF. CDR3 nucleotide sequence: TGTGCCAGCAGTACCGGACACTATTACAATGAGCAGTTCTTC.

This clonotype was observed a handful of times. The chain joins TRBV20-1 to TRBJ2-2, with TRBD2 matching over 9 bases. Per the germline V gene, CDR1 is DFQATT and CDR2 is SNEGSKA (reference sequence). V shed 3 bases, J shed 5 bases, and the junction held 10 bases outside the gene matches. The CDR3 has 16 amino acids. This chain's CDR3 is CSASRVSGGWTGELFF. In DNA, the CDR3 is TGCAGTGCTAGCCGGGTCAGCGGGGGGTGGACCGGGGAGCTGTTTTTT.

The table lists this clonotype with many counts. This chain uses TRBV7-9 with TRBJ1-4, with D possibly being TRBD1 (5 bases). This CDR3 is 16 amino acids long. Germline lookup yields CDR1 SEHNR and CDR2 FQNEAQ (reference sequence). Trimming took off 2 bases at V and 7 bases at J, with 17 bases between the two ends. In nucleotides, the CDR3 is TGTGCCAGCAGCTTAATTGTTGGGGGTATGGGTGAAAAACTGTTTTTT. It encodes CASSLIVGGMGEKLFF.